This TCR beta chain was identified in a study of CD8+CD57+ T cells in acquired aplastic anemia (dated by TCRdb to between 2017 and 2018). With regard to the full study: On average, sorted CD4+ and CD8+ cells yielded around 3.4 ug of extracted DNA, with a range of about 0.19 to 30 ug. For healthy donor samples, the average read count was about 10.8 million for CD4+ cells and 11 million to 13 million for CD8+ cells. Overall results and qualifications from the work: CD8+ Simpson's diversity did not differ significantly between patients and healthy controls (P=0.060). Twenty-nine CD8+ CDR3 sequences were shared between patients and controls but appeared highly expressed in patients and within their immunodominant clones.

In this study, sorted CD4+ and CD8+ T cells from the blood of healthy subjects and of severe aplastic anemia patients had their TCR repertoires deep-sequenced. Ficoll-Paque density gradient centrifugation was used to isolate peripheral blood mononuclear cells. Before DNA was extracted, CD4+ and CD8+ T cells were sorted using either FACS or magnetic beads. TCR beta VDJ combination and CDR3 sequence profiling used genomic DNA as the template. TCR repertoire sequencing was run on an Illumina HiSeq 2000. The authors' pipeline ran thus. TRBV/TRBJ rearrangement plots, CDR3 size and DJ length profiles, and Simpson's diversity index were used to assess repertoires. The most abundant DNA sequence in the deep sequencing data was defined as the immunodominant clone. CDR3 amino acid sequences were checked for sharing across subjects and were also compared against the VDJdb database and published repertoires. TCRdb handled the public reads itself, with Q25 trimming in fastp and clone calling in MiXCR, and kept productive beta chains. Each CDR3 protein appears once, grouped with its most common genes and DNA. The V and J calls and clone size come from TCRdb's table, not from the authors' own analysis. For this sample the table gives 200,000 to 250,000 distinct CDR3 sequences, of which 30% to 40% were detected only once. The ten largest make up 1.1% of the sample.

From a lookup of the germline V gene, CDR1 and CDR2 are MNHEY and SVGAGI. CDR3 length: 14 amino acids, cysteine to phenylalanine. CDR3 DNA is the only sequence kept; it has 42 bases, read in frame from the first base. V was cut back by 2 bases and J by 2 bases, leaving a gap of 8 bases between them. This clonotype showed up just a few times. Its antigen has not been determined. No much larger clone is present one base from it, and per-base qualities are unavailable. The receptor chain draws on TRBV6-5 and TRBJ2-3; the D gene cannot be resolved reliably. The sequencing sample was made of sorted CD4+, CD8+, or CD8+CD57+ T cells (not recorded which) from PBMCs. This receptor was taken from a human donor in good health, serving as a control. The CDR3 reads CASSYSRITDTQYF. In nucleotides, the sequence is TGTGCCAGCAGTTACAGCAGAATCACAGATACGCAGTATTTT.